This T cell receptor (beta chain) was recorded in a study of T cell responses to AZD1222 COVID-19 vaccine. The table came from immunoSEQ multiplex PCR; TCRdb's copy has only in-frame clones and leaves some out. Of approximately 91,000 clones in the sample, 85% to 95% are singletons; the top ten hold 25% to 30%. Between the trimmed V and J ends, which lost 5 bases and 3 bases, there was a span of 13 bases. The CDR3 has 14 amino acids. The germline V gene has CDR1 LNHDA and CDR2 SQIVND (reference sequence). Overall study results and limits: Females made up more of the donors, who were largely white British, and clonal diversity may have come out too low. Increased Spike-specific TCR breadth and depth were observed after two AZD1222 doses.

In regard to this clone: Its antigen is still unknown.

The V and J genes are TRBV19 and TRBJ2-5; TRBD2 might be the D (5 bases). The sequence was collected from an adult who received the AZD1222 COVID-19 vaccine. The specimen comprised peripheral blood, sampled 28 days after the second AZD1222 dose. As DNA, the CDR3 is TGTGCCAGTAGTTCCGGAGGAATCAAAGAGACCCAGTACTTC. Amino acid sequence: CASSSGGIKETQYF.